This entry describes one T cell receptor (beta chain). Trimming removed 3 bases from V and 6 bases from J, with 5 bases in between. The CDR3 consists of 10 residues. Germline assignment: CDR1 SQVTM and CDR2 ANQGSEA. This sample was included in a study of blood T cells in healthy people across ages. A second about 7 to 11 cycle PCR used barcoded and J-beta primers. Using its own MiXCR run on the 5' RACE reads, TCRdb lists one record per CDR3 protein. The sample includes about 1 million distinct CDR3 sequences, roughly a quarter of them seen just once. Every sample yielded at least 6.5 million isolated PBMCs. The same data also contributed to another study, on T cells of mothers and their children. That paper adds: Random nucleotides (2-4) and sample barcodes were added by the M1S primer used in the second PCR.

Sequencing was carried out using blood. This TCR derives from a girl aged 2 to 10 in good health. This rearrangement joins TRBV29-1 to TRBJ1-1, with unresolved D. As DNA, the CDR3 is TGCAGCGTTGAGGACCCTGAAGCTTTCTTT. Amino acids: CSVEDPEAFF.